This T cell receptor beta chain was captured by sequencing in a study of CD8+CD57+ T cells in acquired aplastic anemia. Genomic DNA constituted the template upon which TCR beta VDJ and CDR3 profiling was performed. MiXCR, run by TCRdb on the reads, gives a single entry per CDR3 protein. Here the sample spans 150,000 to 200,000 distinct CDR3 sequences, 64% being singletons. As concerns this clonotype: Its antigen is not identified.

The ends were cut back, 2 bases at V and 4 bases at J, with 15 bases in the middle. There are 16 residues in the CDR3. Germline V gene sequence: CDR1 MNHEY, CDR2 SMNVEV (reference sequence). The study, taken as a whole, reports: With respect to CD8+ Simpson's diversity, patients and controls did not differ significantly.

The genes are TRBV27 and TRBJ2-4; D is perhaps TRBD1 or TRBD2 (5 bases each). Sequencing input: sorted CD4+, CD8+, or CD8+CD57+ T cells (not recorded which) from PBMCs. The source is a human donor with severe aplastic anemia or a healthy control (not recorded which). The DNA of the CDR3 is TGTGCCAGCAGTTTAGAGGGTTGGGGCGGAAAAAACATTCAGTACTTC. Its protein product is CASSLEGWGGKNIQYF.